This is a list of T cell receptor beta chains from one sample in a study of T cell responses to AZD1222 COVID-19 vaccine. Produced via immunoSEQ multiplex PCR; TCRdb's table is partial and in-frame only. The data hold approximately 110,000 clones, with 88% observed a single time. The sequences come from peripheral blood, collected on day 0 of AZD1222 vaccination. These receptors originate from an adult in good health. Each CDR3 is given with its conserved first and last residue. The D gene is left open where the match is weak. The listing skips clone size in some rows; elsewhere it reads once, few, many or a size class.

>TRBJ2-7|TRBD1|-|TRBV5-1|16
TGCGCCAGCAGCCCCCTCGGGCGGACAGGGGTGGCCGAGCAGTACTTC
CASSPLGRTGVAEQYF
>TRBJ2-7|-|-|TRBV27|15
TGTGCCAGCAGTTTAGCGGCGGAATCTAGTTACGAGCAGTACTTC
CASSLAAESSYEQYF
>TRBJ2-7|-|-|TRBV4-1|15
TGCGCCAGCAGTCCCGGGACATTTAGCTCCTACGAGCAGTACTTC
CASSPGTFSSYEQYF
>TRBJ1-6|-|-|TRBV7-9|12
TGTGCCAGCAGCTTAGCAGACTCACCCCTCCACTTT
CASSLADSPLHF
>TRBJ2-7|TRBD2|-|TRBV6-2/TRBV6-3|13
TGTGCCAGCAGTCTAGCGGGAGGGTACGAGCAGTACTTC
CASSLAGGYEQYF
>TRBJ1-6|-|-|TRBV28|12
TGTGCTACGGGACCCTATAATTCACCCCTCCACTTT
CATGPYNSPLHF
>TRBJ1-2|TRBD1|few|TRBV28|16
TGTGCCAGCAGTTTACCCGGGACAGGCGAATACTATGGCTACACCTTC
CASSLPGTGEYYGYTF
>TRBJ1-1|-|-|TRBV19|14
TGTGCCAGTTCCCCTATACATACGAACACTGAAGCTTTCTTT
CASSPIHTNTEAFF
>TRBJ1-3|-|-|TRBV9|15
TGTGCCAGCAGCGTAGAGGGGTCCGGCGGAAACACCATATATTTT
CASSVEGSGGNTIYF
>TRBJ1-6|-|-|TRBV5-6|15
TGTGCCAGCAGCTTGAGACAGCTTGATAATTCACCCCTCCACTTT
CASSLRQLDNSPLHF
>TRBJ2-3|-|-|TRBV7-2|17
TGTGCCAGCAGCTTAGGTGGACACGGGGGCACGGCAGATACGCAGTATTTT
CASSLGGHGGTADTQYF
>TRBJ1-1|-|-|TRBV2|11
TGTGCCAGCTCCTTGAACACTGAAGCTTTCTTT
CASSLNTEAFF
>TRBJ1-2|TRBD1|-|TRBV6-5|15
TGTGCCAGCAGGGGGGGGACAGGGGGCGACTATGGCTACACCTTC
CASRGGTGGDYGYTF
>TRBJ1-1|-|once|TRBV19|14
TGTGCCAGTAGTATAGTTGGACACCAGACTGAAGCTTTCTTT
CASSIVGHQTEAFF
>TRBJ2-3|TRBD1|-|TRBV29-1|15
TGCAGCGTTGTGAGGACAGGGGGTAGCACAGATACGCAGTATTTT
CSVVRTGGSTDTQYF
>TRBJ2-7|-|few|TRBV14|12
TGTGCCAGCAGCCCTGGGTACGAGCGGCAGTACTTC
CASSPGYERQYF
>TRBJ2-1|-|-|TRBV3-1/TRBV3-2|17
TGTGCCAGCAGCCAAGGGGCCGATCTCCTCTCCTACAATGAGCAGTTCTTC
CASSQGADLLSYNEQFF
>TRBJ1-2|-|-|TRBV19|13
TGTGCCAGTACTCCGACAACGAGCTATGGCTACACCTTC
CASTPTTSYGYTF
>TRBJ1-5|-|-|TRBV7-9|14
TGTGCCAGCAGCTTAGGCGGGACAAATCAGCCCCAGCATTTT
CASSLGGTNQPQHF
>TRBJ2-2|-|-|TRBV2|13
TGTGCCAGTAGGGACACCAACACCGGGGAGCTGTTTTTT
CASRDTNTGELFF
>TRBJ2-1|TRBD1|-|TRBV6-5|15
TGTGCCAGCAGTTACTTTCCGGGACAGGACAATGAGCAGTTCTTC
CASSYFPGQDNEQFF
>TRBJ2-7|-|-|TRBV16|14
TGTGCCAGCAGCCTTCGGGGGAGTGACTACGAGCAGTACTTC
CASSLRGSDYEQYF
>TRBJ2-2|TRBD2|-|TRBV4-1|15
TGCGCCAGCAGCTCTCCAACTAGCGGCACCGGGGAGCTGTTTTTT
CASSSPTSGTGELFF